This T cell receptor (beta chain) was recovered during a study of Tregs in tolerant kidney transplant recipients. Whole-study results and caveats: The most relevant donor-specific Treg TCRbeta repertoire apparently came from expansion with activated donor B cells.

As for this clone: The antigen is undetermined.

Only in-frame clones appear in the TCRdb table, and some are missing; sequencing was by immunoSEQ multiplex PCR. In the table there are about 15,000 clones, more than 80% of which are singletons. CDR1 is SGDLS and CDR2 is YYNGEE in the germline V gene. The CDR3 is 15 amino acids. The V segment lost 3 bases and the J segment 1 base; nucleotides outside the gene matches: 1. Material: CD8+ T cells from blood. This TCR derives from a human donor in good health. This sequence joins TRBV9 and TRBJ2-4, with 10 bases matching TRBD1. The CDR3, as DNA: TGTGCCAGCAGCGCGGGACAGGGGGCCAAAAACATTCAGTACTTC. This encodes CASSAGQGAKNIQYF. The full variable domain, its missing parts supplied by reference TRBV9 and TRBJ2-4, is DSGVTQTPKHLITATGQRVTLRCSPRSGDLSVYWYQQSLDQGLQFLIQYYNGEERAKGNILERFSAQQFPDLHSELNLSSLELGDSALYFCASSAGQGAKNIQYFGAGTRLSVL.